The T cell receptor beta chain under discussion was sequenced for a study of cytomegalovirus exposure and HLA in healthy donors. Study-level findings and limits: Follow-up analysis seemed to connect common viral pathogens with several of the most significant clusters identified.

A note on this clone: Antigen: not known.

CDR3 size: 14 residues. V lost 1 base and J lost 7, with 11 bases in between. From germline, CDR1 is SGHDN and CDR2 FVKESK. PCR amplification relied on 60 Vbeta primers (plus 13 Jbeta primers). The table came from immunoSEQ multiplex PCR; TCRdb's copy has only in-frame clones and leaves some out. The sample includes some 91,000 clones, around 73% of them seen just once. The sequence came from a man aged 40-50 years in good health and CMV-seronegative. Sequenced: PBMCs. The rearrangement joins TRBV14 to TRBJ2-1; no reliable D call. Here the CDR3 reads CASSQARAWNEQFF. DNA for the CDR3: TGTGCCAGCAGCCAAGCCCGCGCGTGGAATGAGCAGTTCTTC.